This T cell receptor beta chain was identified in a study of monozygotic twins with inflammatory bowel disease. Points on this clonotype: Antigen specificity is unknown.

Reanalyzing the 5' RACE reads, TCRdb keeps one entry per CDR3 protein, without DNA. This sample's table reports 300,000 to 350,000 distinct CDR3 sequences. The CDR3 runs 14 residues. Germline assignment: CDR1 DFQATT and CDR2 SNEGSKA (reference sequence). Study-wide results and limits: No discrimination was achieved between different T cell subtypes. People with IBD had fewer clonotypes in common with others than healthy twins did, especially with disease activity.

Sequencing used blood. The chain employs TRBV20-1 and TRBJ2-1; TCRdb designates TRBD2, a call that cannot be tested without DNA. This clonotype originated in a human donor with ulcerative colitis or Crohn's disease, or a healthy co-twin of an affected twin (not recorded which). The CDR3 here is CSASSREVRDEQFF.